This is a list of T cell receptor beta chains from one sample in a study of CD8+ T cells in alopecia areata. Profiled with immunoSEQ multiplex PCR; TCRdb holds only in-frame clones, not every one. The sample holds about 97,000 clones; 41% are singletons and the top ten take about 1.4%. Specimen: CD4+ T cells sorted from blood. These receptor sequences come from a human donor with alopecia areata. Both conserved end residues are part of each CDR3. D genes are given only for firm matches. Only part of the rows carry a size: once, few, many, or a class if the clone is expanded.

CDR3 length,J gene,clone size,V gene,D gene,CDR3 protein,CDR3 DNA
11,TRBJ2-5,-,TRBV30,-,CAWSPGETQYF,TGTGCCTGGAGTCCAGGGGAGACCCAGTACTTC
16,TRBJ2-7,-,TRBV4-2,TRBD2,CASSQDIAGATYEQYF,TGTGCCAGCAGCCAAGACATAGCGGGGGCAACCTACGAGCAGTACTTC
15,TRBJ2-2,-,TRBV5-1,-,CASSFRAANTGELFF,TGCGCCAGCAGCTTCCGGGCGGCGAACACCGGGGAGCTGTTTTTT
14,TRBJ2-3,few,TRBV7-2,TRBD2,CASSLEREADTQYF,TGTGCCAGCAGCTTAGAGCGGGAGGCAGATACGCAGTATTTT
17,TRBJ1-5,once,TRBV4-2,TRBD1,CASSQGGGRGEFQPQHF,TGTGCCAGCAGCCAAGGGGGAGGCAGGGGGGAGTTTCAGCCCCAGCATTTT
15,TRBJ1-1,-,TRBV6-5,-,CASTEGKSGQPEAFF,TGTGCCAGCACCGAGGGGAAATCCGGCCAACCTGAAGCTTTCTTT
15,TRBJ2-7,-,TRBV5-1,-,CASSLDNSRTEGQYF,TGCGCCAGCAGCTTGGACAACAGCCGCACCGAGGGGCAGTACTTC
15,TRBJ2-3,-,TRBV2,TRBD2,CASSDRAGVTDTQYF,TGTGCCAGCAGTGATCGGGCGGGGGTCACAGATACGCAGTATTTT
14,TRBJ2-7,-,TRBV2,-,CASILTGSSYEQYF,TGTGCCAGCATATTAACAGGGAGCTCCTACGAGCAGTACTTC
15,TRBJ2-7,-,TRBV7-6,-,CASSLSRGPSYEQYF,TGTGCCAGCAGCTTATCTAGGGGCCCCTCCTACGAGCAGTACTTC
15,TRBJ2-7,-,TRBV5-1,-,CASRGGSGSSYEQYF,TGCGCCAGCAGGGGGGGAAGCGGTAGCTCCTACGAGCAGTACTTC
17,TRBJ1-2,-,TRBV23-1,-,CASSQSWDRALDYGYTF,TGCGCCAGCAGTCAATCTTGGGACCGCGCTTTGGACTATGGCTACACCTTC
16,TRBJ2-7,few,TRBV18,TRBD1,CASSPRRGQITYEQYF,TGTGCCAGCTCACCACGTAGGGGGCAGATTACCTACGAGCAGTACTTC
14,TRBJ2-7,-,TRBV29-1,TRBD1,CSVEDPLTGNEQYF,TGCAGCGTTGAAGACCCCCTGACAGGGAACGAGCAGTACTTC
15,TRBJ1-1,-,TRBV7-6,-,CASSSGAGRNTEAFF,TGTGCCAGCAGCTCGGGGGCGGGGAGAAACACTGAAGCTTTCTTT
16,TRBJ2-7,-,TRBV28,-,CASSLGGRRGSYEQYF,TGTGCCAGCAGTTTGGGTGGTCGTCGGGGCTCCTACGAGCAGTACTTC
15,TRBJ2-7,-,TRBV5-6,TRBD1,CASSFGTGSSYEQYF,TGTGCCAGCAGCTTTGGGACAGGGAGCTCCTACGAGCAGTACTTC
14,TRBJ2-5,few,TRBV10-3,-,CAIGPMQGQETQYF,TGTGCCATCGGACCTATGCAGGGTCAAGAGACCCAGTACTTC
13,TRBJ2-7,few,TRBV29-1,TRBD1,CSVALGQNYEQYF,TGCAGCGTTGCCCTGGGACAGAACTACGAGCAGTACTTC
15,TRBJ2-3,-,TRBV30,-,CARGGLFSRTDTQYF,TGTGCCCGTGGGGGGCTGTTCTCTCGCACAGATACGCAGTATTTT
14,TRBJ2-5,-,TRBV5-1,-,CASRKRGYQETQYF,TGCGCCAGCAGAAAACGGGGGTACCAAGAGACCCAGTACTTC
14,TRBJ1-1,-,TRBV25-1,-,CASSELALNTEAFF,TGTGCCAGCAGTGAATTGGCCTTGAACACTGAAGCTTTCTTT
15,TRBJ2-3,-,TRBV4-1,-,CASSPRVLGTDTQYF,TGCGCCAGCAGCCCCAGAGTCTTGGGCACAGATACGCAGTATTTT
16,TRBJ2-2,-,TRBV7-3,-,CASSHFLGGRTGELFF,TGTGCCAGCAGCCACTTCTTGGGGGGCCGAACCGGGGAGCTGTTTTTT
17,TRBJ2-7,-,TRBV28,TRBD2,CASSQGLAGGNPYEQYF,TGTGCCAGCAGTCAGGGACTAGCGGGAGGCAACCCCTACGAGCAGTACTTC
13,TRBJ2-7,few,TRBV29-1,-,CSVDLQGTYEQYF,TGCAGCGTTGATCTGCAGGGAACCTACGAGCAGTACTTC
14,TRBJ1-1,-,TRBV11-1,TRBD1,CASSLNRGNTEAFF,TGTGCCAGCAGCCTCAACAGGGGGAACACTGAAGCTTTCTTT
13,TRBJ1-4,-,TRBV4-3,-,CASSQDRAEKLFF,TGCGCCAGCAGCCAAGATCGGGCGGAAAAACTGTTTTTT
16,TRBJ2-1,-,TRBV11-3,-,CASSLEGQVRGNEQFF,TGTGCCAGCAGCTTAGAAGGACAGGTGCGGGGGAATGAGCAGTTCTTC
14,TRBJ2-1,few,TRBV19,-,CASSIDRWGNEQFF,TGTGCCAGTAGTATTGACAGGTGGGGAAATGAGCAGTTCTTC
13,TRBJ1-6,many,TRBV7-3,-,CASSIRETSPLHF,TGTGCCAGCAGCATTCGGGAAACTTCACCCCTCCACTTT
15,TRBJ2-1,few,TRBV29-1,-,CSVERLALLGNEQFF,TGCAGCGTTGAAAGGCTAGCACTTTTAGGCAATGAGCAGTTCTTC
17,TRBJ2-2,-,TRBV4-1,TRBD2,CASSQVGASGSAGELFF,TGCGCCAGCAGCCAAGTGGGGGCTAGCGGGAGCGCCGGGGAGCTGTTTTTT
14,TRBJ2-3,-,TRBV30,-,CAWMSGLGTDTQYF,TGTGCCTGGATGAGTGGACTTGGCACAGATACGCAGTATTTT
12,TRBJ2-3,few,TRBV5-1,TRBD1,CASSFRDSTQYF,TGCGCCAGCAGCTTCCGGGACAGTACGCAGTATTTT
13,TRBJ2-7,few,TRBV28,TRBD1,CASSQGAKYEQYF,TGTGCCAGCAGCCAGGGGGCTAAGTACGAGCAGTACTTC
15,TRBJ2-3,-,TRBV29-1,-,CSVEGRDTSTDTQYF,TGCAGCGTTGAAGGGCGGGACACTAGCACAGATACGCAGTATTTT
14,TRBJ1-1,-,TRBV30,-,CAWKRADSAFGAFF,TGTGCCTGGAAGAGGGCGGACAGTGCTTTTGGAGCTTTCTTT
15,TRBJ1-5,-,TRBV7-9,-,CASSLAGRAGQPQHF,TGTGCCAGCAGCTTAGCGGGCAGGGCGGGGCAGCCCCAGCATTTT
18,TRBJ2-6,-,TRBV10-3,TRBD1,CAISEWGQGISGANVLTF,TGTGCCATCAGTGAGTGGGGACAGGGCATCTCTGGGGCCAACGTCCTGACTTTC
14,TRBJ2-6,-,TRBV6-6,-,CASLTGSGANVLTF,TGTGCCAGCCTGACGGGGTCTGGGGCCAACGTCCTGACTTTC
16,TRBJ2-7,-,TRBV5-1,-,CASSLANSGISYEQYF,TGCGCCAGCAGCTTGGCCAACTCGGGGATCTCCTACGAGCAGTATTTC
14,TRBJ2-1,-,TRBV6-4,-,CASSDGNRYNEQFF,TGTGCCAGCAGTGACGGGAACAGATACAATGAGCAGTTCTTC
15,TRBJ2-7,few,TRBV29-1,-,CSVGLTRDPSHEQYF,TGCAGCGTGGGGTTAACCAGGGACCCGTCCCACGAGCAGTACTTC
15,TRBJ2-3,-,TRBV7-2,TRBD1,CASSIGQVPTDTQYF,TGTGCCAGCAGCATCGGACAGGTCCCCACAGATACGCAGTATTTT
17,TRBJ2-1,-,TRBV5-1,TRBD2,CASSLTSSGSVLHEQFF,TGCGCCAGCAGCTTGACGTCTAGCGGGAGTGTGTTGCATGAGCAGTTCTTC
14,TRBJ2-7,-,TRBV29-1,-,CSVIQGSGSYEQYF,TGCAGCGTAATACAGGGTTCGGGCTCCTACGAGCAGTACTTC
15,TRBJ2-7,once,TRBV2,-,CASSWSVGSLYEQYF,TGTGCCAGCAGCTGGTCTGTAGGGAGCCTTTACGAGCAGTACTTC
14,TRBJ1-1,once,TRBV4-3,-,CASSQQGLNTEAFF,TGCGCCAGCAGCCAACAGGGCCTAAACACTGAAGCTTTCTTT
14,TRBJ2-7,-,TRBV11-2,-,CASTINPGPYEQYF,TGTGCCAGCACAATAAATCCGGGCCCCTACGAGCAGTACTTC
12,TRBJ2-2,few,TRBV6-4,-,CASSPNTGELFF,TGTGCCAGCAGCCCAAACACCGGGGAGCTGTTTTTT